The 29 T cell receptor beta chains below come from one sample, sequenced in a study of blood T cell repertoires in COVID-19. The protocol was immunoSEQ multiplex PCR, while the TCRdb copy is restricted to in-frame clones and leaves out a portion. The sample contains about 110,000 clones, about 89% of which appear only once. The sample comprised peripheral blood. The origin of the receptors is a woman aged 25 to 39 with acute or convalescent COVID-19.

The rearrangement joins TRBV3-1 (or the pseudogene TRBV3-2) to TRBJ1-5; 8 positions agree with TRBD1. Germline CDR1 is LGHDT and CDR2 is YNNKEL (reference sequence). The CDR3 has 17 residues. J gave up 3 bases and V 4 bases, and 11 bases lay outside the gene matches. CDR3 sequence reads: CASSLLRSDRVNQPQHF. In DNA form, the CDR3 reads TGTGCCAGCAGCCTCCTCAGATCGGACAGGGTCAATCAGCCCCAGCATTTT.

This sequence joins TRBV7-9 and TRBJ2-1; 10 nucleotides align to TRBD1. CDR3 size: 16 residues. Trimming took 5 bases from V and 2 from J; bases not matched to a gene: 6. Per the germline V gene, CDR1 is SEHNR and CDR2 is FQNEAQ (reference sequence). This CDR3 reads CASSPTGGQAYNEQFF. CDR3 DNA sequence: TGTGCCAGCAGCCCGACAGGGGGCCAAGCCTACAATGAGCAGTTCTTC.

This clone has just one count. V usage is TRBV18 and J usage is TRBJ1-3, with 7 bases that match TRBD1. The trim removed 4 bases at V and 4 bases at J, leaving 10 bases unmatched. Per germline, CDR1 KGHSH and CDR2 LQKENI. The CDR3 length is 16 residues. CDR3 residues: CASSLSKTGTGNTIYF. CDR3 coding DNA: TGTGCCAGCTCACTATCTAAGACAGGGACCGGAAACACCATATATTTT.

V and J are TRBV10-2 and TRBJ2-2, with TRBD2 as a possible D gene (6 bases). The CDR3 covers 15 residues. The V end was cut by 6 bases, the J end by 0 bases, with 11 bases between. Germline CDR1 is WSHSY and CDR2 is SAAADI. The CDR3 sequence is CASRPGLANTGELFF. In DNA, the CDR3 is TGCGCCAGCAGACCGGGACTGGCGAACACCGGGGAGCTGTTTTTT.

In DNA, the CDR3 is TGTGCCAGCAAGACCGGGACAGCGAACACCGGGGAGCTGTTTTTT. This codes for CASKTGTANTGELFF. The chain combines TRBV5-4 with TRBJ2-2, with 7 positions matching TRBD1. Per the germline V gene, CDR1 is SGHNT and CDR2 is YYREEE (reference sequence). The CDR3 runs 15 residues. V lost 6 bases and J lost 0; bases outside the gene matches: 5.

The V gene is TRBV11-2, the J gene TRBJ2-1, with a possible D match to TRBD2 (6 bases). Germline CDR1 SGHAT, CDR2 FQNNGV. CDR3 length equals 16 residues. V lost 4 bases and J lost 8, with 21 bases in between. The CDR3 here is CASSSDGGAKRHEQFF. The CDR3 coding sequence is TGTGCCAGCAGCTCAGATGGAGGGGCGAAGAGGCATGAGCAGTTCTTC.

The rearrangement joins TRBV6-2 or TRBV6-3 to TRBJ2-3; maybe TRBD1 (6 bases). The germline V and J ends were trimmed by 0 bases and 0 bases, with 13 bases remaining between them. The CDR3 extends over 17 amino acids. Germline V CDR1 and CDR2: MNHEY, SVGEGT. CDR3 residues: CASSYSARGQSTDTQYF. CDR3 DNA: TGTGCCAGCAGTTACTCGGCTCGCGGACAGAGCACAGATACGCAGTATTTT.

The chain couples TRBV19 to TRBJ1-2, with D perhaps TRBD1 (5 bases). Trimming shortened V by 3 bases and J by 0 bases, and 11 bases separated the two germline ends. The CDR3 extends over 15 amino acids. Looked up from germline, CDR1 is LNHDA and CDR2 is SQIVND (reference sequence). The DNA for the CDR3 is TGTGCCAGTAGTATCATCGGGACTTCTAACTATGGCTACACCTTC. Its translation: CASSIIGTSNYGYTF.

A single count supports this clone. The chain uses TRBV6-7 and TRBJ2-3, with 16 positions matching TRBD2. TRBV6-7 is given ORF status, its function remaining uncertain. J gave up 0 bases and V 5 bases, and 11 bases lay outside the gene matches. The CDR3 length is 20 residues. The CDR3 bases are TGTGCCAGCAGTCCGGGACTAGCGGGAGGGCCGCGCCCTAGCACAGATACGCAGTATTTT. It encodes CASSPGLAGGPRPSTDTQYF.

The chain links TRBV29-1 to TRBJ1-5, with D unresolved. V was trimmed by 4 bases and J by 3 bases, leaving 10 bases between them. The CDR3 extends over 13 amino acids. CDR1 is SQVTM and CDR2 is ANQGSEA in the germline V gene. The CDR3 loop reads CSVGWGVNQPQHF. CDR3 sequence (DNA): TGCAGCGTTGGATGGGGAGTCAATCAGCCCCAGCATTTT.

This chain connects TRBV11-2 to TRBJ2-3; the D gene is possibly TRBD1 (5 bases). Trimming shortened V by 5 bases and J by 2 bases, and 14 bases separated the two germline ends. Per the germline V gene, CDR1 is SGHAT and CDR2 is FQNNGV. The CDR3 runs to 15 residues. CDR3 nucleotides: TGTGCCAGCAGCCAAACTCTGGGGCTCACAGATACGCAGTATTTT. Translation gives CASSQTLGLTDTQYF.

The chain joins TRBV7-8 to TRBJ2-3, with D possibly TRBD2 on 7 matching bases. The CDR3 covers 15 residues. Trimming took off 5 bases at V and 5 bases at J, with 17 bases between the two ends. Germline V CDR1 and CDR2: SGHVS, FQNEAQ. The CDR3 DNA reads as TGTGCCAGCAGCCGCGCGGGGGCTCGGGGAGATACGCAGTATTTT. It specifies CASSRAGARGDTQYF.

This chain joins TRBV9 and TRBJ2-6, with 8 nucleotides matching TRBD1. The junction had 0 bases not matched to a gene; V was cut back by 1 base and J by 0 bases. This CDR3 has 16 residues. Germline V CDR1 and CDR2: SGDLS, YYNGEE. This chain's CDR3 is CASSVTGGSGANVLTF. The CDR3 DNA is TGTGCCAGCAGCGTAACAGGGGGCTCTGGGGCCAACGTCCTGACTTTC. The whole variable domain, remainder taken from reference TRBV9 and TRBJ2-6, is DSGVTQTPKHLITATGQRVTLRCSPRSGDLSVYWYQQSLDQGLQFLIQYYNGEERAKGNILERFSAQQFPDLHSELNLSSLELGDSALYFCASSVTGGSGANVLTFGAGSRLTVL.

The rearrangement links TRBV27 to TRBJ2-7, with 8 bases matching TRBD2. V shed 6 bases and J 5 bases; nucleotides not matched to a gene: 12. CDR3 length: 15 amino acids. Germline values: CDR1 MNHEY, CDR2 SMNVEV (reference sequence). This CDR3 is CASRYSGANPDEQYF. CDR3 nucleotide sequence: TGTGCCAGCAGATATAGCGGGGCAAACCCCGACGAGCAGTACTTC.

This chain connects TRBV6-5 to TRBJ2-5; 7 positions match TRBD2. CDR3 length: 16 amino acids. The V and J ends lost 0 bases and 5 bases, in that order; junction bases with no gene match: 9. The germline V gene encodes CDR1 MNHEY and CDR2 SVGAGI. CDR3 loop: CASSYSPAGERETQYF. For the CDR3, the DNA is TGTGCCAGCAGTTACTCACCGGCGGGGGAGCGGGAGACCCAGTACTTC.

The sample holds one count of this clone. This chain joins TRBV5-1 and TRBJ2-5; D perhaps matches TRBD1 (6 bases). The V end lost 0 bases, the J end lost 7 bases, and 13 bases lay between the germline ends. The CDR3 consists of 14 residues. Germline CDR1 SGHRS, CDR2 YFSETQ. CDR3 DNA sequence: TGCGCCAGCAGCTTGGGGCAGGGGCCCGCGACCCAGTACTTC. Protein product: CASSLGQGPATQYF.

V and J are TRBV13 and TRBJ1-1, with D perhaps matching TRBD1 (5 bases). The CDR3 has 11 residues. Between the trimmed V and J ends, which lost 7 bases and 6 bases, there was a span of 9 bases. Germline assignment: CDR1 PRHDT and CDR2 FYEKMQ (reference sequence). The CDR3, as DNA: TGTGCCAGCAAGATAGGGGCTGAAGCTTTCTTT. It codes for CASKIGAEAFF.

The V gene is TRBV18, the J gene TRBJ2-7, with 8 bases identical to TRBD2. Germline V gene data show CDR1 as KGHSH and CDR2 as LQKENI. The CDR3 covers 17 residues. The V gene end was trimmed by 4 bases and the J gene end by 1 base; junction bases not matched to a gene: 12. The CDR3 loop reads CASSLKRETIFSYEQYF. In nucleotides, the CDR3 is TGTGCCAGCTCACTCAAGCGGGAGACTATATTTTCCTACGAGCAGTACTTC.

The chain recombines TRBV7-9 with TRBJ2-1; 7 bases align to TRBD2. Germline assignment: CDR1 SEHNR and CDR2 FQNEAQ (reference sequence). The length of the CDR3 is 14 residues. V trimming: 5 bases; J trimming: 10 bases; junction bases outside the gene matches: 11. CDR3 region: CASSQSGLEWEQFF. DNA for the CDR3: TGTGCCAGCAGCCAATCCGGACTAGAATGGGAGCAGTTCTTC.

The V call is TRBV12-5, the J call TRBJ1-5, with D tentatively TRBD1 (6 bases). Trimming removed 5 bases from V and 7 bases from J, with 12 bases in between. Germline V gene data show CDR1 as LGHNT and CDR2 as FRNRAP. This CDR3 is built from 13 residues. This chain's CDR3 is CASGTGLYQPQHF. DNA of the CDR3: TGTGCTAGTGGTACAGGGTTATACCAGCCCCAGCATTTT.

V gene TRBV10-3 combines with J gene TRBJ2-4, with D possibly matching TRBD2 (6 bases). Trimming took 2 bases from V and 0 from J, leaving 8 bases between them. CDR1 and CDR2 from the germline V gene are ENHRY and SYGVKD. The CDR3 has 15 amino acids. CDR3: CAISEGGLAKNIQYF. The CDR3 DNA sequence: TGTGCCATCAGTGAGGGGGGACTAGCCAAAAACATTCAGTACTTC.

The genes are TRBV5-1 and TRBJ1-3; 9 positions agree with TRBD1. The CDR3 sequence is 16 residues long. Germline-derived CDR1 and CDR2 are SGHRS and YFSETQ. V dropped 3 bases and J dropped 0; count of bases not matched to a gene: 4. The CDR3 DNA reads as TGCGCCAGCAGCTCTCCGGGACAGGGCTCTGGAAACACCATATATTTT. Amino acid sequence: CASSSPGQGSGNTIYF.

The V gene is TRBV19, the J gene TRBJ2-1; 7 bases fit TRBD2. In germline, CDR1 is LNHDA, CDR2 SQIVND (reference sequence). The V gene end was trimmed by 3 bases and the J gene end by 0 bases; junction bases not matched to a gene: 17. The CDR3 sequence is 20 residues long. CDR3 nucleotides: TGTGCCAGTAGTATGGCCCCTTTGGGCGGGGGACCTAGCTCCTACAATGAGCAGTTCTTC. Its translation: CASSMAPLGGGPSSYNEQFF.

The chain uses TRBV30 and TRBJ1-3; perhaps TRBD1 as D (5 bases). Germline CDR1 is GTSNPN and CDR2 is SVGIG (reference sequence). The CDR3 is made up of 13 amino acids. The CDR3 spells CAWGRGSGNTIYF. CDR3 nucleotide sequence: TGTGCTTGGGGAAGGGGCTCTGGAAACACCATATATTTT.

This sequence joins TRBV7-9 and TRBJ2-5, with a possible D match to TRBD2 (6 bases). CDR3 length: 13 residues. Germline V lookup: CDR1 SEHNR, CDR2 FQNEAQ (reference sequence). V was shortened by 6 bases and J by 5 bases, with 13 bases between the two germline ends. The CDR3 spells CASRRGAGETQYF. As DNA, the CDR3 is TGTGCCAGCAGACGGGGCGCGGGGGAGACCCAGTACTTC.

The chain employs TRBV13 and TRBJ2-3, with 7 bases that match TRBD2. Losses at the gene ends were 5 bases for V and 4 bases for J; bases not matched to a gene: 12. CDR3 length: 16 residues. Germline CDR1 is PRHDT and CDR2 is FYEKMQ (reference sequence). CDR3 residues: CASSLRLASDADTQYF. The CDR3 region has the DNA TGTGCCAGCAGCCTTCGACTAGCTTCAGATGCAGATACGCAGTATTTT.

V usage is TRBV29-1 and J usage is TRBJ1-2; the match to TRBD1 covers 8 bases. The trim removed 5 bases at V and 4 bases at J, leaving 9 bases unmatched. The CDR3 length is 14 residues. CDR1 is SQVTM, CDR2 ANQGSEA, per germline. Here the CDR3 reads CSVYVDRDLYGYTF. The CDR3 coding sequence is TGCAGCGTTTACGTGGACAGGGATCTCTATGGCTACACCTTC. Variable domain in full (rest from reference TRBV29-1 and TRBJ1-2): SAVISQKPSRDICQRGTSLTIQCQVDSQVTMMFWYRQQPGQSLTLIATANQGSEATYESGFVIDKFPISRPNLTFSTLTVSNMSPEDSSIYLCSVYVDRDLYGYTFGSGTRLTVV.

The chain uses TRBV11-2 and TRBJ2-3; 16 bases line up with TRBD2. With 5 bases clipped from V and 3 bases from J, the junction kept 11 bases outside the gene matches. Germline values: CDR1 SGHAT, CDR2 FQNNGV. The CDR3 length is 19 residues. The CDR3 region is CASSPGTSGRAMSTDTQYF. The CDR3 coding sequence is TGTGCCAGCAGCCCCGGGACTAGCGGGAGGGCCATGTCTACAGATACGCAGTATTTT. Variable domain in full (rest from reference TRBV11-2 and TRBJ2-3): EAGVAQSPRYKIIEKRQSVAFWCNPISGHATLYWYQQILGQGPKLLIQFQNNGVVDDSQLPKDRFSAERLKGVDSTLKIQPAKLEDSAVYLCASSPGTSGRAMSTDTQYFGPGTRLTVL.

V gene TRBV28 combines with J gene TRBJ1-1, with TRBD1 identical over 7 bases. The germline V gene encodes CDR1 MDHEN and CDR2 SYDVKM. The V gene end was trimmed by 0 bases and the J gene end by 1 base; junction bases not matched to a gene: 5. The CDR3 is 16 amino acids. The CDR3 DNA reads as TGTGCCAGCAGTTTATGGGGACAGAGGGGGAACACTGAAGCTTTCTTT. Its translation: CASSLWGQRGNTEAFF.